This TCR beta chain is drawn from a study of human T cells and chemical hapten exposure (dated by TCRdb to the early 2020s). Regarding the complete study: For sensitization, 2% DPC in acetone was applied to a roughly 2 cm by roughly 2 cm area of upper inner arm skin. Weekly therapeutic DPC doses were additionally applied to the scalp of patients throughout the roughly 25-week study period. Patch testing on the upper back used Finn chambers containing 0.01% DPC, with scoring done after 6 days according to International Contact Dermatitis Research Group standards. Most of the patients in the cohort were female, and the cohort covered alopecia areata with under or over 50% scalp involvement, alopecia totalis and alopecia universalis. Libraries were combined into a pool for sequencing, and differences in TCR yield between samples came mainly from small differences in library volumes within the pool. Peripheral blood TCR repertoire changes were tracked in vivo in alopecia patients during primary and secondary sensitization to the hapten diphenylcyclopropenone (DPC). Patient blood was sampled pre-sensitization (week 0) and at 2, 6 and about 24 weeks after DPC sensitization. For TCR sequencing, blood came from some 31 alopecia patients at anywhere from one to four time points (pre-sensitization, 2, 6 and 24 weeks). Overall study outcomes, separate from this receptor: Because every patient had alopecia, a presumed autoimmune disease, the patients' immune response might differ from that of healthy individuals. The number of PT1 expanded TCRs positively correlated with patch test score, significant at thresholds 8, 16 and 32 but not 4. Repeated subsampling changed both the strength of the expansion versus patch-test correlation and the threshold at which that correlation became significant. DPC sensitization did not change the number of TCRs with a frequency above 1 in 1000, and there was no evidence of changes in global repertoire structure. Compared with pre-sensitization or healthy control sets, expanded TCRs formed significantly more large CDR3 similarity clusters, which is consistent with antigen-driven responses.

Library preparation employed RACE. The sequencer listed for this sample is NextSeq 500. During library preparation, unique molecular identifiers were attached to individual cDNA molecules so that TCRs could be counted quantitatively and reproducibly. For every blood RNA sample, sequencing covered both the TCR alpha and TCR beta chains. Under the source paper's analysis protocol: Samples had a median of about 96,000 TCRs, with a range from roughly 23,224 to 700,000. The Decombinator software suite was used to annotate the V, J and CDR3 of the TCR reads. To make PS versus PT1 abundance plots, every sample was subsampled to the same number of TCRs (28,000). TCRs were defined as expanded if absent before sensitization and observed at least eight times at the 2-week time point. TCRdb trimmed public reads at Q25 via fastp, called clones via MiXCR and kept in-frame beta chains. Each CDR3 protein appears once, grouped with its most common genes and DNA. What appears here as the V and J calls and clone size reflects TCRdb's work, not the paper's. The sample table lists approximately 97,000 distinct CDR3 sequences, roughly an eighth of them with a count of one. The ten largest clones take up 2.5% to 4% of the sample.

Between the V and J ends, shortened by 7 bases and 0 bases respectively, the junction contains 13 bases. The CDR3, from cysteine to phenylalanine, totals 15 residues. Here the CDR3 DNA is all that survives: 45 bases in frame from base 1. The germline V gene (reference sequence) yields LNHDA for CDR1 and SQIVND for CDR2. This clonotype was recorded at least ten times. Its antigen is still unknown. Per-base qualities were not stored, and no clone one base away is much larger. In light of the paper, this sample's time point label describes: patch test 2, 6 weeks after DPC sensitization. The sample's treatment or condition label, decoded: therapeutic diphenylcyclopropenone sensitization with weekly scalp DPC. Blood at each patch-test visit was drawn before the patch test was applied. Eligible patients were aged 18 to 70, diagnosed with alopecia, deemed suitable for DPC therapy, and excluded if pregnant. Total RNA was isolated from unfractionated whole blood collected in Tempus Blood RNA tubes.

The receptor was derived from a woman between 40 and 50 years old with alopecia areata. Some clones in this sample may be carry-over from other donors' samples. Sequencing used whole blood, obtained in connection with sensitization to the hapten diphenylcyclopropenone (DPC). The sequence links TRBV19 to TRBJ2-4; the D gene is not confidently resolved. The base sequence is TGTGCCAGTACCCCGACGTTTCTAGCCAAAAACATTCAGTACTTC. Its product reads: CASTPTFLAKNIQYF.